This TCR beta chain was captured by sequencing in a study of cytomegalovirus exposure and HLA in healthy donors. Turning to the study itself: The study placed approximately 80% of its approximately 400 genotyped donors in the Caucasian-associated ancestry cluster. Points from the study as a whole: V- and J-gene trimming of TCR beta was linked (in a later analysis) to a missense DCLRE1C variant. Earlier results showed most TCR beta V segments being productive about 87% or about 30% of the time.

Researchers ran the PCR with 60 Vbeta and 13 Jbeta primers. Libraries were prepared by immunoSEQ multiplex PCR; TCRdb keeps only in-frame clonotypes and omits some of them. Of 180,000 or so clones listed, roughly 85% are singletons. This clone was observed a handful of times. Its antigen is undetermined. Per the germline V gene, CDR1 is SGHRS and CDR2 is YFSETQ. The V end lost 2 bases, the J end lost 1 base, and 6 bases lay between the germline ends. The CDR3 totals 14 residues. Sequencing was performed on PBMCs. The chain couples TRBV5-1 to TRBJ2-2; the D gene is possibly TRBD1 (6 bases). This TCR came from a man aged 50 to 59 in good health and CMV-seropositive. CDR3 DNA sequence: TGCGCCAGCAGCTTACAGGGGAACACCGGGGAGCTGTTTTTT. This translates into CASSLQGNTGELFF.